This TCR beta chain is drawn from a study of cytomegalovirus exposure and HLA in healthy donors. Study-wide results and limits: A likely sequencing artifact accounted for one observed cluster of highly shared sequence variants.

On this clone itself: The antigen is undetermined.

The length of the CDR3 is 15 residues. Germline V gene lookup returns CDR1 MNHNS and CDR2 SASEGT. Trimming removed 7 bases from V and 5 bases from J; junction bases left unmatched: 12. Both 60 Vbeta primers and 13 Jbeta primers went into the PCR. Only in-frame clones appear in the TCRdb table, and some are missing; sequencing was by immunoSEQ multiplex PCR. Of around 150,000 clones in the sample, about 72% were seen once. The receptor was isolated from a male donor in good health and CMV-seronegative. The specimen sequenced was PBMCs. The V call is TRBV6-1, the J call TRBJ2-5, with TRBD1 matching 8 bases. Written as DNA, the CDR3 is TGTGCCAGCAAGACAGGGGAGCGGGTTAGGGAGACCCAGTACTTC. It codes for CASKTGERVRETQYF.